This TCR beta chain is drawn from a study of blood T cell repertoires in COVID-19. Overall study context: The samples span acute and convalescent COVID-19 from the United States, Italy and Spain. PBMCs, B-cell-depleted T cells, or T cells were the source of the cDNA or gDNA that made up the material.

Profiling relied on immunoSEQ multiplex PCR, and the TCRdb table lists in-frame clones only, not all of them. The sample shows 360,000 or so clones, about four fifths of them seen only once. Cohort assignment relied on participant-reported clinical history. Donors in Cohort 3 who had recovered were those with two negative PCRs, healthcare professional clearance, or resolution of their symptoms. J lost 3 bases, V lost 4 bases, and 5 bases had no gene match. This CDR3 spans 16 amino acids. CDR1 and CDR2 from the germline V gene are LNHDA and SQIVND (reference sequence). The sequence derives from a woman in her forties or fifties who had recovered from COVID-19. Sequences were obtained from PBMCs or T cells enriched from blood (not recorded which). The chain recombines TRBV19 with TRBJ2-3; 12 bases match TRBD2. The CDR3 nucleotides read TGTGCCAGTAGTACCCGACTAGCGGGAGTGACAGATACGCAGTATTTT. Translating it yields CASSTRLAGVTDTQYF. The variable domain in full, completed from reference TRBV19 and TRBJ2-3, reads DGGITQSPKYLFRKEGQNVTLSCEQNLNHDAMYWYRQDPGQGLRLIYYSQIVNDFQKGDIAEGYSVSREKKESFPLTVTSAQKNPTAFYLCASSTRLAGVTDTQYFGPGTRLTVL.